The entry that follows covers one TCR beta chain sequence. Next came a second PCR, run for roughly 6 to 11 cycles, which used a sample-barcoded 5' primer along with a J-beta primer mix. A single record per CDR3 protein comes from TCRdb applying MiXCR to the 5' RACE reads. The table has 650,000 to 1,000,000 distinct CDR3 sequences, approximately 35% seen once. Germline V lookup: CDR1 SGHRS, CDR2 YFSETQ. This CDR3 spans 14 amino acids. V lost 4 bases and J 4 bases, leaving 15 bases between the germline ends. A minimum of 6 million PBMCs was isolated per sample. This specimen comes from a study of blood T cells in healthy people across ages.

V is TRBV5-1 and J is TRBJ2-7; D remains ambiguous. This sequence originates from a man between 18 and 35 years old in good health. What was sequenced was blood. In nucleotides, the CDR3 is TGCGCCAGCAGCCTTCCGGGCGTACTGTACGAGCAGTACTTC. This codes for CASSLPGVLYEQYF.